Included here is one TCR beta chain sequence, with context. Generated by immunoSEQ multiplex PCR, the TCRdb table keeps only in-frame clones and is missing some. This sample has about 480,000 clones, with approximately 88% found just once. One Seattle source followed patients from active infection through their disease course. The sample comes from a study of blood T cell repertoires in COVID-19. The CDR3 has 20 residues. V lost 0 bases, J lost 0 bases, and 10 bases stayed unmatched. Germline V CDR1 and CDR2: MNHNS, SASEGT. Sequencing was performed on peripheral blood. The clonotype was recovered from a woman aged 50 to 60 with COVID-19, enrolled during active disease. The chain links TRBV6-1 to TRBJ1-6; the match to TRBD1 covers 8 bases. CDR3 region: CASSEATGGVLSSYNSPLHF. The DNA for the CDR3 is TGTGCCAGCAGTGAAGCCACAGGGGGGGTTTTAAGCTCCTATAATTCACCCCTCCACTTT.